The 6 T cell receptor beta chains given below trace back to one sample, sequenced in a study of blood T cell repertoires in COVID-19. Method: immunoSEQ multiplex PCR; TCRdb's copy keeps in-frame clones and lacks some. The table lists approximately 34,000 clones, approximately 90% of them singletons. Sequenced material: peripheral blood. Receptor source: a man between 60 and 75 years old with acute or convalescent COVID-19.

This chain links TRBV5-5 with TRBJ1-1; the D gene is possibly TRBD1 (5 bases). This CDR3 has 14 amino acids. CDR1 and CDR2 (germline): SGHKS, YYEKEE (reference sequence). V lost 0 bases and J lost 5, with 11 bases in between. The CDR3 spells CASSLAAGFTEAFF. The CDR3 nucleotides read TGTGCCAGCAGCTTGGCCGCAGGGTTTACTGAAGCTTTCTTT.

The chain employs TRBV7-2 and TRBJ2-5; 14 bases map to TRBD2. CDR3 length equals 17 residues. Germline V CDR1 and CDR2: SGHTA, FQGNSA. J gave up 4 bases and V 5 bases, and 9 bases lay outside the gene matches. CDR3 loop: CASSLFTGTSGRETQYF. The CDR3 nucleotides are TGTGCCAGCAGCCTGTTTACCGGGACTAGCGGGAGAGAGACCCAGTACTTC.

DNA of the CDR3: TGTGCCAGCAGTATTGGACTAGCGAGGACAGATACGCAGTATTTT. This codes for CASSIGLARTDTQYF. The chain is built from TRBV11-3 and TRBJ2-3; TRBD2 matches 9 bases. Unmatched junction bases numbered 7, after V lost 6 bases and J lost 3 bases. CDR1 and CDR2 (germline): SGHNT, YENEEA. The CDR3 is 15 amino acids.

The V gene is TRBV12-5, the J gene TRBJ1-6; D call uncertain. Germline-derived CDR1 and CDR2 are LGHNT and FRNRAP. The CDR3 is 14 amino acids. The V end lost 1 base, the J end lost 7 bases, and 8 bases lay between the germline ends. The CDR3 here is CASGLELVNSPLHF. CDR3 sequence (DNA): TGTGCTAGTGGTTTGGAGCTTGTGAATTCACCCCTCCACTTT.

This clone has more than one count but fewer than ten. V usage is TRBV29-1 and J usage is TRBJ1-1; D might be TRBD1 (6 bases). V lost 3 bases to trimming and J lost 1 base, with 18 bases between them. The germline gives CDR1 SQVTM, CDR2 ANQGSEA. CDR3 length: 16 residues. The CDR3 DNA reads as TGCAGCGTTGACCCCCATCCGGACAGAACGAACACTGAAGCTTTCTTT. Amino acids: CSVDPHPDRTNTEAFF.

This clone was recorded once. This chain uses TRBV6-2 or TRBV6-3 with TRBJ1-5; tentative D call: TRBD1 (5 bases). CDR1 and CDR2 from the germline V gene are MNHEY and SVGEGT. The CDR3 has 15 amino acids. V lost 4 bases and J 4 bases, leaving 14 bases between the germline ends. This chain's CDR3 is CASSWSGTGNQPQHF. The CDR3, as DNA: TGTGCCAGCAGTTGGTCCGGGACTGGTAATCAGCCCCAGCATTTT.